A selection of T cell receptor beta chains follows, all from one sample in a study of CD8+ T cells in alopecia areata. Sequencing was performed with immunoSEQ multiplex PCR; in TCRdb, only in-frame clones are kept and a portion is missing. This sample carries some 200,000 clones, roughly 50% of them seen once, and the ten largest clones take nearly 5%. Specimen: CD8+ T cells sorted from blood. The receptors stem from a human donor in good health. CDR3s include the opening cysteine and the closing phenylalanine or tryptophan. D genes are given only for firm matches. A clone size is listed for some rows: how often the clone was seen (once, few, many), or a class if it is expanded.

J,D,size,V,length,CDR3,DNA
TRBJ2-7,-,-,TRBV6-5,12,CASSAGTLEQYF,TGTGCCAGCAGCGCCGGGACACTCGAGCAGTACTTC
TRBJ1-6,-,-,TRBV15,14,CATARGGYNSPLHF,TGTGCCACCGCGCGAGGTGGATATAATTCACCCCTCCACTTT
TRBJ2-2,-,once,TRBV11-2,15,CASSPWTVNTGELFF,TGTGCCAGCAGCCCCTGGACTGTTAACACCGGGGAGCTGTTTTTT
TRBJ2-3,-,-,TRBV15,13,CATSRGDADTQYF,TGTGCCACCAGCAGGGGGGATGCAGATACGCAGTATTTT
TRBJ2-7,-,-,TRBV4-1,14,CASSAEITSYEQYF,TGCGCCAGCAGCGCCGAAATCACCTCCTACGAGCAGTACTTC
TRBJ2-5,TRBD2,once,TRBV5-6,13,CASSPGTTKTQYF,TGTGCCAGCAGCCCCGGGACTACCAAGACCCAGTACTTC
TRBJ1-6,-,few,TRBV4-1,15,CASSQVSGIESPLHF,TGCGCCAGCAGCCAAGTTTCAGGGATAGAATCACCCCTCCACTTT
TRBJ1-2,-,-,TRBV30,11,CAWSRGDGYTF,TGTGCCTGGAGTAGAGGGGATGGCTACACCTTC
TRBJ1-2,-,-,TRBV20-1,11,CSARHRDGYTF,TGCAGTGCTAGACACAGGGATGGCTACACCTTC
TRBJ1-2,TRBD1,-,TRBV14,16,CASSPGQGVLNYGYTF,TGTGCCAGCAGCCCGGGACAGGGGGTCCTTAACTATGGCTACACCTTC
TRBJ1-5,-,-,TRBV19,13,CASSIRGNQPQHF,TGTGCCAGTAGTATCAGGGGCAATCAGCCCCAGCATTTT
TRBJ2-7,-,-,TRBV4-1,15,CASSQDFTETYEQYF,TGCGCCAGCAGCCAGGATTTTACAGAGACCTACGAGCAGTACTTC
TRBJ2-5,-,few,TRBV5-1,14,CASSSPVERGAQYF,TGCGCCAGCAGCTCGCCGGTAGAAAGAGGGGCCCAGTACTTC
TRBJ2-3,TRBD1,-,TRBV29-1,13,CSVVRGKTDTQYF,TGCAGCGTTGTCAGGGGGAAGACAGATACGCAGTATTTT
TRBJ1-2,-,-,TRBV5-6,17,CASSFGIGLLANYGYTF,TGTGCCAGCAGCTTTGGAATAGGGTTACTAGCTAACTATGGCTACACCTTC
TRBJ1-5,-,-,TRBV6-5,13,CASSLNSNQPQHF,TGTGCCAGCAGCCTTAATAGCAATCAGCCCCAGCATTTT
TRBJ2-3,-,-,TRBV7-9,14,CASATIRAADTQYF,TGTGCCAGCGCCACTATACGGGCTGCAGATACGCAGTATTTT
TRBJ1-1,-,-,TRBV29-1,10,CSVLVAEAFF,TGCAGCGTTCTGGTGGCTGAAGCTTTCTTT
TRBJ1-6,-,-,TRBV30,17,CAWSLREGLSYNSPLHF,TGTGCCTGGAGTTTGAGAGAGGGACTCTCCTATAATTCACCCCTCCACTTT
TRBJ1-1,-,-,TRBV5-6,12,CASSTASTEAFF,TGTGCCAGCAGTACTGCGAGCACTGAAGCTTTCTTT
TRBJ2-5,-,-,TRBV14,16,CASSQDVGRAQETQYF,TGTGCCAGCAGCCAAGATGTTGGAAGGGCCCAAGAGACCCAGTACTTC